This TCR beta chain was recorded in a study of CD8+ T cells in alopecia areata. The CDR3 covers 16 residues. The germline V and J ends were trimmed by 4 bases and 5 bases, with 15 bases remaining between them. Per the germline V gene, CDR1 is LGHNA and CDR2 is YSLEER. Findings of the study overall: Normal scalp showed lower clonality than lesional scalp, especially alopecia totalis/universalis.

Concerning this clone itself: Its target is unknown.

Sequencing relied on a cDNA template that was reverse transcribed from extracted RNA. Here immunoSEQ multiplex PCR was the method, and the copy in TCRdb shows in-frame clones only, minus some. The sample contains 200,000 or so clones, roughly three fifths of which appear only once. The receptor comes from a human donor in good health. V gene TRBV4-3 combines with J gene TRBJ1-6; unclear D gene. Sequencing was done on a sample of CD8+ T cells sorted from blood. The CDR3 sequence is CASSPLGGSNNSPLHF. In DNA form, the CDR3 reads TGCGCCAGCAGCCCGCTGGGAGGCTCTAATAATTCACCCCTCCACTTT.